These 24 T cell receptor beta chains share one sample of origin, sequenced in a study of blood T cells in healthy people across ages. A second roughly 7 to 12 cycle PCR used barcoded and J-beta primers. TCRdb re-called the 5' RACE reads through MiXCR, storing one row per CDR3 protein. The sample carries 600,000 to 800,000 distinct CDR3 sequences, 45% to 60% recorded once. Material: blood. These receptors were obtained from a woman aged 80 or over in good health.

This clonotype was seen repeatedly, ten times or more. The gene calls are TRBV20-1 and TRBJ2-1; 7 nucleotides align to TRBD2. This CDR3 spans 14 amino acids. In germline, CDR1 is DFQATT, CDR2 SNEGSKA (reference sequence). V dropped 6 bases and J dropped 3; count of bases not matched to a gene: 8. The CDR3 region is CSAPGTNFYNEQFF. The CDR3, as DNA: TGCAGTGCCCCGGGGACTAATTTCTACAATGAGCAGTTCTTC.

V and J are TRBV10-3 and TRBJ2-5, with D possibly being TRBD1 or TRBD2 (5 bases each). CDR3 length equals 17 residues. The V gene's germline CDR1 is ENHRY and CDR2 SYGVKD. V was pared by 0 bases and J by 11 bases, with 25 bases between. CDR3 in amino acids: CAISESPSRTTSWGQYF. The DNA of the CDR3 is TGTGCCATCAGTGAGTCGCCTTCGAGGACCACGAGTTGGGGGCAGTACTTC.

The sample holds a few counts of this clonotype. This chain links TRBV7-2 with TRBJ1-2, with 8 bases matching TRBD1. The junction had 4 bases not matched to a gene; V was cut back by 3 bases and J by 4 bases. There are 14 residues in the CDR3. Germline CDR1 is SGHTA and CDR2 is FQGNSA. As DNA, the CDR3 is TGTGCCAGCAGCTTTGACAGGGGAGGCTATGGCTACACCTTC. This codes for CASSFDRGGYGYTF. Complete variable domain (other parts from reference TRBV7-2 and TRBJ1-2): GAGVSQSPSNKVTEKGKDVELRCDPISGHTALYWYRQSLGQGLEFLIYFQGNSAPDKSGLPSDRFSAERTGGSVSTLTIQRTQQEDSAVYLCASSFDRGGYGYTFGSGTRLTVV.

This clonotype was observed at least ten times. CDR3 region: CASSPLGQDHNEQFF. The CDR3 region has the DNA TGCGCCAGCAGTCCTCTGGGACAGGACCACAATGAGCAGTTCTTC. V gene TRBV10-1 combines with J gene TRBJ2-1, with TRBD1 matching 8 bases. The length of the CDR3 is 15 residues. CDR1 and CDR2 from the germline V gene are WNHNN and SYGVQD (reference sequence). V dropped 5 bases and J dropped 5; count of bases not matched to a gene: 8.

This clonotype was picked up many times. V usage is TRBV28 and J usage is TRBJ2-3; possibly TRBD1 or TRBD2 for D (5 bases each). Trimming cost V 7 bases and J 6 bases, with 17 bases left between them. CDR1 MDHEN and CDR2 SYDVKM come from the germline V gene. The CDR3 is 14 residues long. DNA of the CDR3: TGTGCCAGCAACCCACGGATTGAGGGGGATACGCAGTATTTT. As protein: CASNPRIEGDTQYF.

V is TRBV6-5 and J is TRBJ2-1; D gene unclear. The CDR3 has 15 residues. Germline loops: CDR1 MNHEY, CDR2 SVGAGI. Trimming pared 7 bases from V and 0 bases from J, leaving 13 bases between. In DNA, the CDR3 is TGTGCCAGCACCAAAGGGCTAAGCTCCTACAATGAGCAGTTCTTC. Protein: CASTKGLSSYNEQFF.

The chain joins TRBV20-1 to TRBJ1-5; D perhaps matches TRBD1 (5 bases). CDR3 length equals 14 residues. With 2 bases removed from V and 11 bases from J, the gap between germline ends came to 19 bases. CDR1 and CDR2 (germline): DFQATT, SNEGSKA (reference sequence). CDR3 in amino acids: CSARLPQGYSTQHF. Written as DNA, the CDR3 is TGCAGTGCTAGACTTCCGCAGGGTTACAGTACCCAGCATTTT.

This clonotype was counted ten times or more. V gene TRBV29-1 combines with J gene TRBJ2-5; TRBD2 agrees at 9 bases. V lost 4 bases, J lost 0 bases, and 3 bases stayed unmatched. Looked up from germline, CDR1 is SQVTM and CDR2 is ANQGSEA. The CDR3 is 14 amino acids. CDR3 region: CSVALAGHQETQYF. The CDR3 bases are TGCAGCGTTGCCCTAGCGGGGCACCAAGAGACCCAGTACTTC.

This clonotype was detected ten times or more. The chain uses TRBV24-1 and TRBJ2-3; D remains ambiguous. The CDR3 spans 11 residues. Trimming pared 8 bases from V and 6 bases from J, leaving 8 bases between. The germline V gene has CDR1 KGHDR and CDR2 SFDVKD. The CDR3, as DNA: TGTGCCACCAAATTAAAGGATACGCAGTATTTT. It codes for CATKLKDTQYF.

As regards this clonotype: This may come from a read error, since a much larger clone is one base off. V usage is TRBV7-2 and J usage is TRBJ2-1; no reliable D call. The germline CDR1 and CDR2 sequences are SGHTA and FQGNSA. The CDR3 runs to 17 residues. V was clipped by 7 bases and J by 7 bases, with 26 bases between them. The CDR3 coding sequence is TGTGCCAGCAACTCAAACAACGGGCCATTGAGAAGGAATGAGCAGTTCTTC. Translating gives CASNSNNGPLRRNEQFF.

This clonotype was recorded once. One junction end disagrees with the germline gene, perhaps due to a read error. V is TRBV15 and J is TRBJ2-5, with D perhaps matching TRBD2 (5 bases). This CDR3 is 14 amino acids long. Germline CDR1 and CDR2: LNHNV and YYDKDF (reference sequence). The CDR3 is CATNRGGGEETQYF. The CDR3 nucleotides are TGTGCCACCAACAGAGGAGGAGGTGAAGAGACCCAGTACTTC.

This clonotype has a count of ten or more. The V and J genes are TRBV5-1 and TRBJ2-3; D call uncertain. Germline V CDR1 and CDR2: SGHRS, YFSETQ. Trimming left V 5 bases short and J 6 bases short, with 13 bases between. CDR3 length: 13 amino acids. In DNA form, the CDR3 reads TGCGCCAGCAGGCCCCCAGCAGCCGATACGCAGTATTTT. It specifies CASRPPAADTQYF.

Here the CDR3 reads CATSKNRGQGPDEKLFF. Here the CDR3 DNA reads TGTGCCACCAGCAAAAATCGGGGACAGGGCCCGGATGAAAAACTGTTTTTT. V is TRBV15 and J is TRBJ1-4, with 9 bases aligning to TRBD1. The trim removed 4 bases at V and 6 bases at J, leaving 12 bases unmatched. CDR3 length equals 17 residues. Germline CDR1 and CDR2: LNHNV and YYDKDF (reference sequence).

Ten or more counts support this clonotype. The rearrangement uses TRBV27 and TRBJ2-3, with TRBD2 matching over 7 bases. CDR1 and CDR2 (germline): MNHEY, SMNVEV (reference sequence). The CDR3 length is 15 residues. J was trimmed by 5 bases and V by 7 bases; bases with no gene match: 12. CDR3 sequence: CASKGLVGSEDTQYF. The CDR3, as DNA: TGTGCCAGCAAAGGACTAGTCGGGAGTGAAGATACGCAGTATTTT.

The rearrangement uses TRBV2 and TRBJ2-7, with TRBD2 matching over 12 bases. The V segment lost 7 bases and the J segment 7 bases; nucleotides outside the gene matches: 8. CDR3 size: 14 residues. The germline V gene has CDR1 SNHLY and CDR2 FYNNEI. This CDR3 reads CASIASGRAQEQYF. Here the CDR3 DNA reads TGTGCCAGCATCGCTAGCGGGAGGGCCCAAGAGCAGTACTTC.

Note on this clonotype: A much larger clone is a single base away; this may be a read error. The J gene is TRBJ2-1, the V gene TRBV20-1, with a possible D match to TRBD2 (5 bases). The germline V gene encodes CDR1 DFQATT and CDR2 SNEGSKA (reference sequence). The CDR3 extends over 16 amino acids. DNA for the CDR3: TGCAGTGCCCTACTAATACTAGTTAATCCTCACAATGGGCAGTTCTTC. This gives the protein CSALLILVNPHNGQFF.

In this sample, this clonotype turned up many times. The rearrangement uses TRBV4-2 and TRBJ2-3, with 9 bases aligning to TRBD2. The trim removed 0 bases at V and 4 bases at J, leaving 5 bases unmatched. The CDR3 has 16 residues. Germline loops: CDR1 LGHNA, CDR2 YNFKEQ. CDR3 DNA sequence: TGTGCCAGCAGCCAAGATGGAGCGGGAGGCGCAGATACGCAGTATTTT. It specifies CASSQDGAGGADTQYF.

As DNA, the CDR3 is TGTGCCAGCGAAGGGTACAGGGTAGTCCCCCAGCATTTT. As protein: CASEGYRVVPQHF. This rearrangement joins TRBV27 to TRBJ1-5, with a tentative D call TRBD1 (6 bases). Germline CDR1 and CDR2: MNHEY and SMNVEV (reference sequence). V lost 8 bases to trimming and J lost 10 bases, with 18 bases between them. The CDR3 has 13 amino acids.

Remarks on this clonotype: One base away lies a much larger clone, so this may be a sequencing read error. V gene TRBV20-1 combines with J gene TRBJ2-4; D unclear. Trimming removed 3 bases from V and 0 bases from J, with 6 bases in between. The CDR3 contains 13 residues. The germline V gene encodes CDR1 DFQATT and CDR2 SNEGSKA (reference sequence). CDR3 protein: CSASWRAKNIQYF. In nucleotides, the CDR3 is TGCAGTGCTAGTTGGAGAGCCAAAAACATTCAGTACTTC.

The V gene is TRBV29-1, the J gene TRBJ2-5; 11 nucleotides align to TRBD2. This CDR3 has 13 residues. V shed 1 base and J 11 bases; nucleotides not matched to a gene: 6. Per the germline V gene, CDR1 is SQVTM and CDR2 is ANQGSEA. The CDR3 protein is CSVEASGRNEQYF. Written as DNA, the CDR3 is TGCAGCGTTGAAGCTAGCGGGAGGAATGAGCAGTACTTC.

The rearrangement joins TRBV5-6 to TRBJ2-1; D is uncertain. Deletions cut 6 bases from V and 8 bases from J, with 15 bases between. Germline assignment: CDR1 SGHDT and CDR2 YYEEEE. The CDR3 loop spans 13 amino acids. The CDR3 nucleotides read TGTGCCAGCACCACCCCGTTGAGGTATGAGCAGTTCTTC. The encoded protein is CASTTPLRYEQFF.

V usage is TRBV6-5 and J usage is TRBJ1-2; D remains unclear. Germline V gives CDR1 MNHEY, CDR2 SVGAGI. V was cut by 6 bases and J by 3 bases, with 14 bases left in between. The CDR3 consists of 14 residues. In nucleotides, the CDR3 is TGTGCCAGCAGCCTTACCTGGAGAGACTATGGCTACACCTTC. Its translation is CASSLTWRDYGYTF.

At least ten counts were recorded for this clonotype. V and J are TRBV5-6 and TRBJ2-7, with a tentative D call TRBD2 (5 bases). The CDR3 runs 17 residues. Looked up from germline, CDR1 is SGHDT and CDR2 is YYEEEE. Trimming stripped 4 bases from V and 2 bases from J, with 22 bases between. CDR3 loop: CASSHYGKTKATYEQYF. DNA of the CDR3: TGTGCCAGCAGCCATTACGGGAAGACAAAAGCCACCTACGAGCAGTACTTC.

With regard to this clonotype: A much larger clonotype is one base distant, so this may be a read error. In DNA, the CDR3 is TGTGCCAGCTCCCCCGCGACAGGGGTCGATGAGCAGTACTTC. Amino acids: CASSPATGVDEQYF. The rearrangement uses TRBV7-9 and TRBJ2-5; 8 bases align to TRBD1. V was pared by 8 bases and J by 11 bases, with 16 bases of the junction left unmatched. CDR1 is SEHNR, CDR2 FQNEAQ, per germline (reference sequence). The CDR3 loop spans 14 amino acids.